Here is one T cell receptor beta chain with its context. Its antigen is still unknown. This sample stems from a study of blood T cells in healthy people across ages. Study findings and constraints: Using unsorted PBMCs precluded a conclusive naive versus antigen-experienced comparison. Aged donors had fewer naive CD4+ cells and lower diversity than long-lived donors.

The use of a sample-barcoded 5' primer and a J-beta primer mix characterized a second PCR of about 7 to 12 cycles. A tag from a template-switch adaptor with 12 random nucleotides marked each cDNA molecule. Per-sample output comprised a minimum of 2.5 million paired-end reads containing CDR3. Each CDR3 protein is one row after TCRdb ran MiXCR on the 5' RACE reads. This sample yields around 600,000 distinct CDR3 sequences, of which 45% to 55% are seen a single time; roughly 25% belongs to the top ten. CDR3 length: 17 amino acids. Germline CDR1 DFQATT, CDR2 SNEGSKA (reference sequence). Sequenced sample: blood. The chain recombines TRBV20-1 with TRBJ2-1, with 13 nucleotides matching TRBD2. Near its end, the DNA agrees better with TRBJ2-7, so the J call may be wrong. The clonotype was recovered from a man older than 75 in good health. The CDR3 DNA is TGCAGTGCTAGAGTGACTAGCGGGAGGAAGTCCTACAATGAGCAGTACTTC. It yields the protein CSARVTSGRKSYNEQYF.